This TCR beta chain comes out of a study of CD8 T cells in Susac syndrome. Study results and caveats: Regarding the TCR sequencing and HLA analysis, the study admitted that a relatively small number of individuals were involved.

Random hexamers primed reverse transcription of roughly 0.5 to 1 ug RNA. Amplification of TCR beta CDR3 spanned 54 Vbeta and 13 Jbeta via immunoSEQ multiplex PCR. MiXCR, run by TCRdb on the immunoSEQ multiplex PCR reads, gives a single entry per CDR3 protein. The sample lists 150,000 to 200,000 distinct CDR3 sequences; 94% were seen once. Susac syndrome patients met recently defined diagnostic criteria for definite or probable disease. CDR3 length: 16 amino acids. CDR1 and CDR2 from the germline V gene are SGDLS and YYNGEE. V lost 4 bases, J lost 2 bases, and 10 bases stayed unmatched. As to this clonotype: Its target is unknown.

This rearrangement joins TRBV9 to TRBJ2-7; 9 bases line up with TRBD1. The source is a human donor with Susac syndrome. The specimen was CD4+ T cells from PBMCs. This CDR3 is CASSPKVRDRAYEQYF. Written as DNA, the CDR3 is TGTGCCAGCAGCCCAAAGGTGCGGGACAGGGCCTACGAGCAGTACTTC.